This TCR beta chain derives from a study of cytomegalovirus exposure and HLA in healthy donors. Overall study: HLA-typed donors were the source of 83 million or so unique TCRs held in an early data release.

With 60 Vbeta and 13 Jbeta primers, the PCR was carried out. This table comes from immunoSEQ multiplex PCR, and its TCRdb copy is limited to in-frame clones, with some not included. The data include about 79,000 clones; the top ten clones carry around 4.4%. Regarding donors, all were healthy bone marrow donors. Looked up from germline, CDR1 is SGHAT and CDR2 is FQNNGV. V was clipped by 1 base and J by 2 bases; unmatched bases: 1. The CDR3 spans 15 residues. Comment on this clone: Its target is not known.

Notes on the study in general: Researchers reported in a later analysis that a missense DCLRE1C variant was tied to TCR beta V- and J-gene trimming. Common viral pathogens seemed, in a later analysis, to connect with several of the most significant clusters.

The sequencing sample was made of PBMCs. This sequence joins TRBV11-2 and TRBJ2-7; 11 nucleotides line up with TRBD2. The receptor was isolated from a man younger than 40 in good health and CMV-seronegative. In DNA, the CDR3 is TGTGCCAGCAGCTTAGGACTAGCGGGACCCTACGAGCAGTACTTC. It yields the protein CASSLGLAGPYEQYF.